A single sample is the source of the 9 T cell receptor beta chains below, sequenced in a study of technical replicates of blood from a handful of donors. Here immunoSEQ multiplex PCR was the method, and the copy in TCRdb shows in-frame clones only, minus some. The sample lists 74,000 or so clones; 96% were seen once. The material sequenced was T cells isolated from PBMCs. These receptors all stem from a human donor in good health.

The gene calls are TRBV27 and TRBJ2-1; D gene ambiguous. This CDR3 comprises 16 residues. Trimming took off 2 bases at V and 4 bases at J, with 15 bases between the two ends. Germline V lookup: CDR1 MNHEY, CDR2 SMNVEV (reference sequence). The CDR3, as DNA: TGTGCCAGCAGTTTAGTAGTGAGGAGTTCGTACAATGAGCAGTTCTTC. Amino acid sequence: CASSLVVRSSYNEQFF.

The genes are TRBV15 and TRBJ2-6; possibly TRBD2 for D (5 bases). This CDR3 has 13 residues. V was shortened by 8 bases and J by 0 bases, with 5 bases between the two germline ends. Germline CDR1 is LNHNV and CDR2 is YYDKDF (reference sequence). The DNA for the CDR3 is TGTGCCACCCGGGACTCTGGGGCCAACGTCCTGACTTTC. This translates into CATRDSGANVLTF.

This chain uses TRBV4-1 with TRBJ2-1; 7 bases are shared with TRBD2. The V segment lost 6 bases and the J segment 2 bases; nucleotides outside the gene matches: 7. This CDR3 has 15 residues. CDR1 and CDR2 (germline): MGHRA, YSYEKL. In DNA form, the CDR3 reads TGCGCCAGCAGGTCCGGGACTAACACCTACAATGAGCAGTTCTTC. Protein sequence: CASRSGTNTYNEQFF.

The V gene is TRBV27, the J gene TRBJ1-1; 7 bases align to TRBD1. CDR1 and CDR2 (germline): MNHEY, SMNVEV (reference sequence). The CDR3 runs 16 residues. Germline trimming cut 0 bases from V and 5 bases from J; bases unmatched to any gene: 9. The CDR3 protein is CASSLSVTGVRTEAFF. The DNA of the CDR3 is TGTGCCAGCAGTTTATCGGTCACAGGGGTTCGGACTGAAGCTTTCTTT.

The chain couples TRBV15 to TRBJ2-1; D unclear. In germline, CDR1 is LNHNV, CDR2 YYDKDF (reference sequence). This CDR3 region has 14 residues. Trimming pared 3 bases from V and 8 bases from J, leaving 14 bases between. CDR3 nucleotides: TGTGCCACCAGCAGTGTTATGAGAGAATATGAGCAGTTCTTC. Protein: CATSSVMREYEQFF.

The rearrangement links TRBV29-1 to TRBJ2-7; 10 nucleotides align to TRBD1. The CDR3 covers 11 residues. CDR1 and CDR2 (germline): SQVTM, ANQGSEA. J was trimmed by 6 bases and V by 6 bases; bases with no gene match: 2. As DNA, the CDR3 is TGCAGCGTGGGACAGGGGACCGAGCAGTACTTC. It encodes CSVGQGTEQYF.

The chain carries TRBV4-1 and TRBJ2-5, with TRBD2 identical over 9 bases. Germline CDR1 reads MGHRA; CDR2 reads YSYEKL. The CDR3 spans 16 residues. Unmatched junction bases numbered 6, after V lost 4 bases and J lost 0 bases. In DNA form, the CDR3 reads TGCGCCAGCAGCCCTAAACGACTAGCGGACCAAGAGACCCAGTACTTC. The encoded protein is CASSPKRLADQETQYF.

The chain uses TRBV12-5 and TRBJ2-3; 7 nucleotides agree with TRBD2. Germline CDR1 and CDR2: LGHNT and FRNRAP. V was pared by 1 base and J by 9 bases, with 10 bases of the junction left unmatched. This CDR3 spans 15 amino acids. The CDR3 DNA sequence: TGTGCTAGTGGTTTGGACGGGAGGCCCGGGGGGACGCAGTATTTT. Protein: CASGLDGRPGGTQYF.

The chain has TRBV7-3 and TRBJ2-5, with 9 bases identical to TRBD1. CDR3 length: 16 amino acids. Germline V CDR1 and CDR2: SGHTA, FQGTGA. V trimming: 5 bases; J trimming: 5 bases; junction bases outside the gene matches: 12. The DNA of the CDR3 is TGTGCCAGCAGCGAGTCCGGGACAGGGATAGGGGAGACCCAGTACTTC. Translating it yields CASSESGTGIGETQYF.